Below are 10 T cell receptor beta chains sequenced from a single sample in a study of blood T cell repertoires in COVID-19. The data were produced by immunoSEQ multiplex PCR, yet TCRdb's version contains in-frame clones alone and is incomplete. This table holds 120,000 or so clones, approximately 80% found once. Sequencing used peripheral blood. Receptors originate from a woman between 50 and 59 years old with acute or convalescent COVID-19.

CDR3 sequence reads: CASKRQADKNTEAFF. CDR3 in DNA: TGTGCCAGCAAACGGCAGGCAGACAAGAACACTGAAGCTTTCTTT. This chain joins TRBV6-6 and TRBJ1-1; D is undetermined. Between the trimmed V and J ends, which lost 7 bases and 1 base, there was a span of 16 bases. Per the germline V gene, CDR1 is MNHNY and CDR2 is SVGAGI (reference sequence). This CDR3 is 15 amino acids long.

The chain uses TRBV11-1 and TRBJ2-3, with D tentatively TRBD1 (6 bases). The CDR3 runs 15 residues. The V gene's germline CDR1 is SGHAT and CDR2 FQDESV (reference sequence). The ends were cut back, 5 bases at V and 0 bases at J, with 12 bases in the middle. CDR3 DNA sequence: TGTGCCAGCAGCCAGCAAGGACAGAGCACAGATACGCAGTATTTT. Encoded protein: CASSQQGQSTDTQYF.

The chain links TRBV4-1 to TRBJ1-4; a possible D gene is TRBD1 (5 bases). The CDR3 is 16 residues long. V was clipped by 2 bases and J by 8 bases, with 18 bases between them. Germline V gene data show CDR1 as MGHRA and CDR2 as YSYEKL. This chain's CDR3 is CASSQPAGPSLEKLFF. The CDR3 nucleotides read TGCGCCAGCAGCCAACCAGCGGGACCGTCTCTCGAAAAACTGTTTTTT.

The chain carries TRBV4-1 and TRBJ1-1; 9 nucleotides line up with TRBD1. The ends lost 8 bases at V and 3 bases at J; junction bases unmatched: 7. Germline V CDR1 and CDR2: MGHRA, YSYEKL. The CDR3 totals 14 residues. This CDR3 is CASGPTGGYTEAFF. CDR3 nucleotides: TGCGCCAGCGGACCGACAGGGGGGTACACTGAAGCTTTCTTT.

The DNA of the CDR3 is TGTGCCAGCAGTTTCCCGGGGGAGACCCAGTACTTC. Residues: CASSFPGETQYF. This rearrangement joins TRBV12-3 or TRBV12-4 to TRBJ2-5; weak D call: TRBD2 (5 bases). The CDR3 sequence is 12 residues long. V was cut by 3 bases and J by 5 bases, with 7 bases left in between.

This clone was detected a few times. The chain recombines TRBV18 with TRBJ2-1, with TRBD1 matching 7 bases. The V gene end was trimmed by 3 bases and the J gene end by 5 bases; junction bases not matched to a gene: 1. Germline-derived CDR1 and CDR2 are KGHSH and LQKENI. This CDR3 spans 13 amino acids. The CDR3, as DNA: TGTGCCAGCTCACCCGGGACAGACAATGAGCAGTTCTTC. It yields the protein CASSPGTDNEQFF.

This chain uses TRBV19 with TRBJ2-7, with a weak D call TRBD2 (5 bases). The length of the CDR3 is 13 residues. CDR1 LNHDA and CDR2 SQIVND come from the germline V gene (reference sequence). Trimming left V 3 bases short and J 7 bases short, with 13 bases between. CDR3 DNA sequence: TGTGCCAGTAGTATCCCCGGACTGCGGGAGCAGTACTTC. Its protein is CASSIPGLREQYF.

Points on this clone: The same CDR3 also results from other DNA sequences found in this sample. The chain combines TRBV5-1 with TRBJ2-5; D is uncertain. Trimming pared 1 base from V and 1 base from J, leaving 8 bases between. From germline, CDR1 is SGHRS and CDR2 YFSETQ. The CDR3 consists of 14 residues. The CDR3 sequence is CASSLMGSQETQYF. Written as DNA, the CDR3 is TGCGCCAGCAGCTTGATGGGCAGCCAAGAGACCCAGTACTTC.

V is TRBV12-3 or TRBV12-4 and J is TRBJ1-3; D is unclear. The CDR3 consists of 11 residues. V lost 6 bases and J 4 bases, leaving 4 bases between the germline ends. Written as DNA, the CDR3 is TGTGCCAGCAGCCAGGGAAACACCATATATTTT. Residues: CASSQGNTIYF.

The CDR3 DNA is TGTGCCAGCAGTGAGTCAGGGCACAATCAGCCCCAGCATTTT. Translation gives CASSESGHNQPQHF. V and J are TRBV6-1 and TRBJ1-5, with D possibly being TRBD1 (5 bases). The V end lost 3 bases, the J end lost 3 bases, and 9 bases lay between the germline ends. Germline assignment: CDR1 MNHNS and CDR2 SASEGT. The CDR3 has 14 amino acids.